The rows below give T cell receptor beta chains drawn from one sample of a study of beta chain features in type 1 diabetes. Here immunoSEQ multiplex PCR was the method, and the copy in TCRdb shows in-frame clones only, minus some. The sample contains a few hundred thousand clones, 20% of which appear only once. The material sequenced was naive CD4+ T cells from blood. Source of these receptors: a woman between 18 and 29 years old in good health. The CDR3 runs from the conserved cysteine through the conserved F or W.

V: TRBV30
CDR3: CAWSVAVNTEAFF

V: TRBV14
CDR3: CASSQEWIGAGQNF

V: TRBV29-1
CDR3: CSVLKQGVEETQYF

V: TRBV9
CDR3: CASSVEVWGDEQYF

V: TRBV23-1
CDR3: CASSQSASGRAPGELFF

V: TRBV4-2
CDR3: CASSQRTASTDTQYF

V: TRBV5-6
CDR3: CASSLTGGTGELFF

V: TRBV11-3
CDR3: CASSSGQGFGKLFF

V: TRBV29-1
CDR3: CSVEGGGTEAFF

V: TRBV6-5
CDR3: CASSYSRSSQHEQFF

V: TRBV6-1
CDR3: CASSEPETRGYTF

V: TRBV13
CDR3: CASSFNRIYEQYF

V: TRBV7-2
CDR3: CASSLSWTDYGYTF

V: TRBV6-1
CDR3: CASSVASGSYEQYF

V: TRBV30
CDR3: CAWSARDFYSNQPQHF

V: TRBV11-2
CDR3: CASSQGLADTDTQYF

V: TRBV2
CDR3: CASIQGSNNEQFF

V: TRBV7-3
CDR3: CASSLVEQGNYGYTF

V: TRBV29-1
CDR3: CSAGDRGTLGNTIYF

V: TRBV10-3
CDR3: CAITQGQLAGANVLTF

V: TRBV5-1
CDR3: CASSLDSGRHYNEQFF

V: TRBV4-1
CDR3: CASSQERFTDTQYF

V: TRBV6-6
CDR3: CASSPADRGDEKLFF

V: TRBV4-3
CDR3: CASSRTGQGQYTQYF

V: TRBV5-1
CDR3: CASSLDSRSALLKETQYF

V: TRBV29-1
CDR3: CSVEGAPSTDTQYF

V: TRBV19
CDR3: CASSVPLTSGGPYGVGELFF

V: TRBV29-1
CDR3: CSVEYPSGRPGDEQYF

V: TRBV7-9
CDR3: CASSTDRGPADTQYF

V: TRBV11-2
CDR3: CASSPGTSGTDTQYF

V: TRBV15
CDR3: CATSREQGTYEQYF

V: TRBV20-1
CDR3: CSADREYEQFF

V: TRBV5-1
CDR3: CASSHDRASSYEQYF

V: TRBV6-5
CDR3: CASSYSRGGTYEQYF

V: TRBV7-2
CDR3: CASSPDSSTEAFF

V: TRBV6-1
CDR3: CAGGIYNEQFF

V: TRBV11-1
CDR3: CASSFLPGQGFTGELFF

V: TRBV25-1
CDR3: CASSRQGGTGELFF

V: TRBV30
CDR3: CAWSRLSEQYF

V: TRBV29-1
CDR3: CSVTLQGRTEAFF

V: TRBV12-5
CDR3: CASGPGYSSYNEQFF

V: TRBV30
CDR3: CAWSDRGGSRDTQYF

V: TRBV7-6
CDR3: CASSPAHEQYF

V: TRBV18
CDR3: CASSGVTGSVATEAFF

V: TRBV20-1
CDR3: CSAYRGETQYF

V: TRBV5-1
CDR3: CASSPRTGFFGEQYF

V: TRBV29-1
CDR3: CSAGQGLNQPQHF

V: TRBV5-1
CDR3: CASSRRLAGMNEQFF

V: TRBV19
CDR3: CASSRRGMNTEAFF

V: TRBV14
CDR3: CASSQDLVANTGELFF

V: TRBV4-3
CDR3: CASSLYLNTEAFF

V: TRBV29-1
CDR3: CSGQRAQETQYF

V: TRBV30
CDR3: CAWSVGPGGHYEQYF

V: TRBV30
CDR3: CAWIKGQLNYGYTF

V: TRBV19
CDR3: CASATGQGGYGYTF

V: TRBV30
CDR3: CAWSVGQFLETQYF

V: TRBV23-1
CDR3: CASSPRTVDNSPLHF

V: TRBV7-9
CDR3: CASSLGEGEQYF

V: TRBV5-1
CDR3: CASSLVGHLTDTQYF